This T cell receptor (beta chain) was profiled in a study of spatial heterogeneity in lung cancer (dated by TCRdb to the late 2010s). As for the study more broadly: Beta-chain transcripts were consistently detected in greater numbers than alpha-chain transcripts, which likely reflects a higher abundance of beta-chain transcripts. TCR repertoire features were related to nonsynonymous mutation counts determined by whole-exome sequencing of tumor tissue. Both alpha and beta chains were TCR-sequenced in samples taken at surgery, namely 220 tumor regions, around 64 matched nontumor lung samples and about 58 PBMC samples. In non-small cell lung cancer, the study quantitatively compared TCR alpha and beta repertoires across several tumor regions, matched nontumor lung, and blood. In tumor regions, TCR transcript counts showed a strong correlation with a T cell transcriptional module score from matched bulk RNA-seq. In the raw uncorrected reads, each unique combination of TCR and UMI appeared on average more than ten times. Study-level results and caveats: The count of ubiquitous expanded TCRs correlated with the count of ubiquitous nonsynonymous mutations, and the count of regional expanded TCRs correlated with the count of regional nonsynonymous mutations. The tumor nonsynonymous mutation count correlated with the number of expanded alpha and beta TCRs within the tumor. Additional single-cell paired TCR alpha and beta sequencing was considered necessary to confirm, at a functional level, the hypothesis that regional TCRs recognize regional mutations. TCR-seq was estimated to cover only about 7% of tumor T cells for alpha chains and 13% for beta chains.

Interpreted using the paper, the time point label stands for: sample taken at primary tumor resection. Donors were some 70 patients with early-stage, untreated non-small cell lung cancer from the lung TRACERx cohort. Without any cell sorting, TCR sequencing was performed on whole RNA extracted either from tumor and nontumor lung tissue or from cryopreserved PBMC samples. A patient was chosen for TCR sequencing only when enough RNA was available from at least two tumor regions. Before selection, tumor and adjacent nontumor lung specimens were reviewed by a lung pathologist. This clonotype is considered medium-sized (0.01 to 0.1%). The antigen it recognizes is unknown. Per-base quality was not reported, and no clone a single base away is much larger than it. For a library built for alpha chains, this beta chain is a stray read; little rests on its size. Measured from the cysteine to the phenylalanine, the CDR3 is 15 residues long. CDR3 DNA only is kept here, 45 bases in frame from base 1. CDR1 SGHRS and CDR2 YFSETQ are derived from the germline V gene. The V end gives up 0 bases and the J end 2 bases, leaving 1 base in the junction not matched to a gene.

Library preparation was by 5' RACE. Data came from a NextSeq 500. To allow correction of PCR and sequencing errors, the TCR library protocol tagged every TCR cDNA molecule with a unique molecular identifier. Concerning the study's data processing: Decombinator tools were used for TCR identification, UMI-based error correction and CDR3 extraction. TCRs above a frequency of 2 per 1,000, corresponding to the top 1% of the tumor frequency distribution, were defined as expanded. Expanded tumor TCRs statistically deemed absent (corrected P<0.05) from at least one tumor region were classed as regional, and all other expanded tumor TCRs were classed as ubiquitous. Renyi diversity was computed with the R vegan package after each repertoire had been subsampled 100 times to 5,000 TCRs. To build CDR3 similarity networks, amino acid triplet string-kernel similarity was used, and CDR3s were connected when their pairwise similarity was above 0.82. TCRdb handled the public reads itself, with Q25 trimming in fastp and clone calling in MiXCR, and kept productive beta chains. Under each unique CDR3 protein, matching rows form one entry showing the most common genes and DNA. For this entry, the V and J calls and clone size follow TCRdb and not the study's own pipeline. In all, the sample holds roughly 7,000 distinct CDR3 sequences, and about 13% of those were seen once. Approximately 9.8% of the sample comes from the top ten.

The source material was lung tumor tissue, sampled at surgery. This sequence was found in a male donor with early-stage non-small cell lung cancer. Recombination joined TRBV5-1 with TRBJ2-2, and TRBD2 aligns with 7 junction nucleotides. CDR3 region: CASSLGTRNTGELFF. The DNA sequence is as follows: TGCGCCAGCAGCTTGGGGACTAGAAACACCGGGGAGCTGTTTTTT.